One and the same sample provided the 3 T cell receptor beta chains below, sequenced in a study of CD8 T cells in Susac syndrome. cDNA came from 0.5 to 1 ug RNA primed by random hexamers. MiXCR, applied by TCRdb to the immunoSEQ multiplex PCR reads, yields one record per CDR3 protein. Altogether some 140,000 distinct CDR3 sequences are present, approximately 89% being singletons, with the ten largest covering approximately 0.24%. The sample taken for sequencing was CD8+ T cells from PBMCs. Every receptor here comes from a human donor with multiple sclerosis.

V and J are TRBV5-6 and TRBJ2-7, with 7 bases fitting TRBD1. Germline assignment: CDR1 SGHDT and CDR2 YYEEEE. This CDR3 is 14 amino acids long. Unmatched junction bases numbered 3, after V lost 0 bases and J lost 3 bases. For the CDR3, the DNA is TGTGCCAGCAGCTTGGGGGACAGCCTCTACGAGCAGTACTTC. Its protein is CASSLGDSLYEQYF.

This chain connects TRBV28 to TRBJ2-7; D perhaps matches TRBD1 (5 bases). Per the germline V gene, CDR1 is MDHEN and CDR2 is SYDVKM. This CDR3 region has 14 residues. The V and J ends lost 2 bases and 2 bases respectively, with 10 bases between them. The CDR3: CASSLRRAAYEQYF. For the CDR3, the DNA is TGTGCCAGCAGTTTACGCAGGGCGGCCTACGAGCAGTACTTC. Complete variable domain (other parts from reference TRBV28 and TRBJ2-7): DVKVTQSSRYLVKRTGEKVFLECVQDMDHENMFWYRQDPGLGLRLIYFSYDVKMKEKGDIPEGYSVSREKKERFSLILESASTNQTSMYLCASSLRRAAYEQYFGPGTRLTVT.

This clonotype was counted once. The chain is built from TRBV7-9 and TRBJ2-1; the match to TRBD2 covers 7 bases. Germline CDR1 reads SEHNR; CDR2 reads FQNEAQ (reference sequence). The CDR3 contains 15 residues. Trimming at V came to 1 base and at J to 5 bases, leaving 5 bases not matched to a gene. The CDR3 reads CASSLGLAANNEQFF. The DNA of the CDR3 is TGTGCCAGCAGCTTAGGGCTAGCGGCTAACAATGAGCAGTTCTTC.